What follows are 30 T cell receptor beta chains derived from one specimen sequenced in a study of T cells in women clearing cervical HPV infection. Using immunoSEQ multiplex PCR, the repertoire was profiled, and TCRdb retains in-frame clones only, with some absent. The sample has roughly 19,000 clones. The specimen was blood buffy coat. These TCRs come from a woman between 18 and 69 years old with a cervical HPV16 infection that either progressed to CIN3+ or cleared (not recorded which).

As to this clone: The read terminates 3 residues ahead of where the CDR3 ends, so the germline J gene completes it. The rearrangement links TRBV18 to TRBJ1-3; D perhaps matches TRBD1 (5 bases). The CDR3 has 14 amino acids. Trimming pared 2 bases from V and 4 bases from J, leaving 9 bases between. The germline CDR1 and CDR2 sequences are KGHSH and LQKENI. The CDR3 protein is CASSPSGTGNTIYF. The covered CDR3 bases are TGTGCCAGCTCACCAAGCGGGACCGGAAACACC.

Turning to this clone: The CDR3 goes on 3 residues after the read ends, and that part is filled in from the germline J gene. This chain uses TRBV2 with TRBJ2-5, with D possibly matching TRBD2 (5 bases). The CDR3 length is 13 residues. CDR1 is SNHLY and CDR2 is FYNNEI in the germline V gene. Trimming stripped 4 bases from V and 2 bases from J, with 8 bases between. The sequenced CDR3 bases are TGTGCCAGCAGTGGCGGGCAGCAAGAGACC. Its protein is CASSGGQQET. Given in full, the CDR3 is CASSGGQQETQYF.

On this clone itself: The CDR3 goes on 3 residues after the read ends, and that part is filled in from the germline J gene. This chain links TRBV19 with TRBJ2-6; possibly TRBD2 for D (6 bases). The CDR3 sequence is 14 residues long. Trimming shortened V by 8 bases and J by 1 base, and 9 bases separated the two germline ends. Germline V gene sequence: CDR1 LNHDA, CDR2 SQIVND (reference sequence). Incomplete CDR3 DNA: TGTGCCAGTGCCGGGGGATCTGGGGCCAACGTC. Translated: CASAGGSGANV. The whole CDR3 sequence reads CASAGGSGANVLTF.

CDR3 bases read: TGCAGCGTTGGACAGGGGGCGAGAGGGCAGCCG. It is translated as CSVGQGARGQP. The entire CDR3 protein reads CSVGQGARGQPQYF. This chain connects TRBV29-1 to TRBJ2-3, with 10 nucleotides matching TRBD1. The read terminates 3 residues before the CDR3 end, so the remaining end is supplied by the germline J gene. Per the germline V gene, CDR1 is SQVTM and CDR2 is ANQGSEA. This CDR3 has 14 amino acids.

With respect to this clone: The read halts 3 residues ahead of the CDR3 end, with the missing end drawn from the germline J gene. The rearrangement links TRBV24-1 to TRBJ2-5; 8 bases line up with TRBD2. The CDR3 runs 15 residues. Germline loops: CDR1 KGHDR, CDR2 SFDVKD. V lost 4 bases to trimming and J lost 1 base; unmatched junction nucleotides: 4. CDR3: CATSDAAGAQETQYF. CDR3 DNA (partial): TGTGCCACCAGTGACGCAGCGGGAGCCCAAGAGACC.

Remarks on this clone: The read stops 3 residues short of the end of the CDR3; the missing end is completed from the germline J gene. The V call is TRBV12-3 or TRBV12-4, the J call TRBJ1-6, with 7 bases that match TRBD1. Trimming cost V 3 bases and J 6 bases; bases outside gene matches: 5. This CDR3 contains 15 residues. This CDR3 reads CASSFLWDSNSPLHF. The sequenced CDR3 bases are TGTGCCAGCAGTTTTCTCTGGGACAGTAATTCACCC.

CDR3 bases read: TGTGCCAGCAGTTACCCCTACGAC. Translation: CASSYPYD. The whole CDR3 reads CASSYPYDYTF. The chain employs TRBV6-2 or TRBV6-3 and TRBJ1-2; no firm D call. The read ends 3 residues early relative to the CDR3; the germline J gene fills the gap. The germline gives CDR1 MNHEY, CDR2 SVGEGT. This CDR3 has 11 residues.

A remark on this clone: Sequencing ends 3 residues short of the CDR3 end; the germline J gene provides the rest. The V gene is TRBV7-9, the J gene TRBJ2-1, with 9 bases aligning to TRBD2. Germline V gives CDR1 SEHNR, CDR2 FQNEAQ (reference sequence). Unmatched junction bases numbered 4, after V lost 8 bases and J lost 2 bases. The CDR3 is made up of 14 amino acids. The DNA read from the CDR3 is TGTGCCAGCTCCCCTAGCGGGGCCTACAATGAG. Amino acid sequence: CASSPSGAYNE. The entire CDR3 sequence reads CASSPSGAYNEQFF.

As concerns this clone: The read terminates 3 residues ahead of where the CDR3 ends, so the germline J gene completes it. The chain recombines TRBV19 with TRBJ1-4; no definite D call. Germline V lookup: CDR1 LNHDA, CDR2 SQIVND (reference sequence). CDR3 length: 13 residues. Partial CDR3 DNA: TGTGCCAGTAGTATCCCCGGGTTCAACGTA. Translating it yields CASSIPGFNV. The whole CDR3 reads CASSIPGFNVLFF.

About this clone itself: The CDR3 end lies 3 residues beyond the end of the read and is filled in from the germline J gene. This chain connects TRBV18 to TRBJ1-2; D remains ambiguous. Germline values: CDR1 KGHSH, CDR2 LQKENI. The CDR3 extends over 12 amino acids. Incomplete CDR3 DNA: TGTGCCAGCTCACCATATCTAGATACC. The encoded protein is CASSPYLDT. From start to end, the CDR3 is CASSPYLDTYTF.

Remarks on this clone: Read sequence stops 3 residues before the CDR3 end, and the germline J gene provides the missing end. The chain employs TRBV6-2 or TRBV6-3 and TRBJ1-4; 7 nucleotides agree with TRBD1. Germline loops: CDR1 MNHEY, CDR2 SVGEGT. CDR3 length: 16 amino acids. The CDR3: CASSYSTVPGGSPLFF. The sequenced part of the CDR3 DNA is TGTGCCAGCAGTTACTCGACGGTGCCAGGGGGTTCACCA.

On this clone: The sequence runs out 3 residues before the end of the CDR3; the remainder is reconstructed from the germline J gene. The same CDR3 can be traced to other DNA sequences in this sample. The chain carries TRBV7-8 and TRBJ1-6, with 8 bases matching TRBD1. Germline V gene lookup returns CDR1 SGHVS and CDR2 FQNEAQ. Trimming cost V 5 bases and J 7 bases; bases outside gene matches: 4. This CDR3 contains 14 residues. The covered CDR3 bases are TGTGCCAGCAGCCCGGGACAGGTCAATTCACCC. Translated: CASSPGQVNSP. In full, the CDR3 reads CASSPGQVNSPLHF.

In the case of this clone: The CDR3 goes on 3 residues after the read ends, and that part is filled in from the germline J gene. The chain is built from TRBV20-1 and TRBJ2-3, with 9 bases that match TRBD2. After removal of 8 bases from V and 3 bases from J, the junction contained 12 bases not matched to a gene. CDR3 length: 15 residues. Per germline, CDR1 DFQATT and CDR2 SNEGSKA (reference sequence). The sequenced CDR3 bases are TGCAGTCACCCGGTCCTAGCGGGAAGGACAGATACG. This gives the protein CSHPVLAGRTDT. The full CDR3 is CSHPVLAGRTDTQYF.

This CDR3 is CASSQQPGAGYGYTF. Incomplete CDR3 DNA: TGTGCCAGCAGCCAACAACCCGGTGCGGGCTATGGC. The V gene is TRBV7-8, the J gene TRBJ1-2; D is unresolved. The read gets to within 3 residues of the CDR3 end, and the germline J gene fills in the rest. Looked up from germline, CDR1 is SGHVS and CDR2 is FQNEAQ. Trimming took 5 bases from V and 4 from J, leaving 17 bases between them. The length of the CDR3 is 15 residues.

Remarks on this clone: The read ends 3 residues before the CDR3 terminus; that terminus is restored from the germline J gene. This chain connects TRBV29-1 to TRBJ1-2; D possibly corresponds to TRBD1 (5 bases). The germline V gene encodes CDR1 SQVTM and CDR2 ANQGSEA. This CDR3 region has 14 residues. V lost 7 bases and J 7 bases, leaving 22 bases between the germline ends. CDR3 DNA, as far as it was read: TGCAGCGCTGTGTCCCTGCGGCAGGGAGGTGGC. The encoded protein is CSAVSLRQGGG. The whole CDR3 reads CSAVSLRQGGGYTF. The full variable domain, rest sourced from reference TRBV29-1 and TRBJ1-2, is SAVISQKPSRDICQRGTSLTIQCQVDSQVTMMFWYRQQPGQSLTLIATANQGSEATYESGFVIDKFPISRPNLTFSTLTVSNMSPEDSSIYLCSAVSLRQGGGYTFGSGTRLTVV.

Comment on this clone: The read comes to an end 3 residues before the CDR3 does, leaving the germline J gene to fill in the end. The genes are TRBV6-2 or TRBV6-3 and TRBJ1-2; 10 bases align to TRBD1. The V and J ends lost 5 bases and 6 bases, in that order; junction bases with no gene match: 3. This CDR3 is 13 amino acids long. CDR1 MNHEY and CDR2 SVGEGT come from the germline V gene. Partial CDR3 DNA: TGTGCCAGCAGTCACGACAGGGGGCATGGC. This encodes CASSHDRGHG. The complete CDR3 reads CASSHDRGHGYTF.

Incomplete CDR3 DNA: TGTGCCAGTAGCCGGACAGTCTACACAGATACG. As protein: CASSRTVYTDT. The whole CDR3 reads CASSRTVYTDTAFF. The V and J genes are TRBV19 and TRBJ1-1, with D tentatively TRBD1 (6 bases). The CDR3 end falls 3 residues outside the read, so it is completed with the germline J gene. The germline gives CDR1 LNHDA, CDR2 SQIVND (reference sequence). This CDR3 has 14 amino acids. Supplemented by reference TRBV19 and TRBJ1-1, the full variable domain reads DGGITQSPKYLFRKEGQNVTLSCEQNLNHDAMYWYRQDPGQGLRLIYYSQIVNDFQKGDIAEGYSVSREKKESFPLTVTSAQKNPTAFYLCASSRTVYTDTAFFGQGTRLTVV.

A remark on this clone: The read falls 3 residues short of the CDR3 end, and the missing part is taken from the germline J gene. This chain uses TRBV20-1 with TRBJ2-3; 7 bases align to TRBD2. Trimming cost V 1 base and J 3 bases; bases outside gene matches: 7. CDR3 length: 15 amino acids. Germline CDR1 DFQATT, CDR2 SNEGSKA (reference sequence). The CDR3: CSARVAGETTDTQYF. CDR3 DNA (partial): TGCAGTGCTAGAGTGGCGGGAGAGACGACAGATACG.

As regards this clone: The read finishes 3 residues shy of the CDR3 end, and the germline J gene is used to complete it. This sequence joins TRBV4-2 and TRBJ1-3; D gene uncertain. The V and J ends lost 4 bases and 0 bases respectively, with 13 bases between them. Germline CDR1 LGHNA, CDR2 YNFKEQ. This CDR3 contains 16 residues. CDR3 DNA (partial): TGTGCCAGCAGCCGAGAAGGGCTGAACTCTGGAAACACC. This gives the protein CASSREGLNSGNT. The complete CDR3 sequence is CASSREGLNSGNTIYF.

This CDR3 reads CSVARQTNTEAFF. The CDR3 bases that were read are TGCAGCGTTGCGCGACAGACTAACACTGAA. The gene calls are TRBV29-1 and TRBJ1-1; D perhaps matches TRBD1 (5 bases). Coverage ceases 3 residues before the CDR3 finishes, and the germline J gene fills in the end. V was clipped by 4 bases and J by 2 bases, with 11 bases between them. The CDR3 runs to 13 residues. Germline CDR1 is SQVTM and CDR2 is ANQGSEA.

Of note for this clone: The missing CDR3 end, 3 residues past where the read stops, is filled in from the germline J gene. The genes are TRBV20-1 and TRBJ2-3, with 9 bases identical to TRBD2. Germline-derived CDR1 and CDR2 are DFQATT and SNEGSKA (reference sequence). V gave up 6 bases and J gave up 5 bases; unmatched junction bases: 12. CDR3 length: 15 residues. The part of the CDR3 DNA that was read is TGCAGTGCGAGGCCCCTTAGCGGGAGAGTAGATACG. This codes for CSARPLSGRVDT. The entire CDR3 protein reads CSARPLSGRVDTQYF.

Comment on this clone: Read data end 3 residues before the CDR3 end; the end is taken from the germline J gene. The V gene is TRBV20-1, the J gene TRBJ2-3, with 9 bases that match TRBD2. Germline CDR1 DFQATT, CDR2 SNEGSKA (reference sequence). J gave up 2 bases and V 6 bases, and 9 bases lay outside the gene matches. The CDR3 is made up of 15 amino acids. CDR3 region: CSAIAGAHNTDTQYF. The sequenced CDR3 bases are TGCAGTGCAATAGCGGGAGCGCATAACACAGATACG.

With respect to this clone: The sequenced fragment ends 3 residues before the CDR3 boundary, so the rest is inferred from the germline J gene. This chain connects TRBV6-2 or TRBV6-3 to TRBJ1-6, with 8 bases identical to TRBD1. V trimming: 5 bases; J trimming: 2 bases; junction bases outside the gene matches: 5. Germline values: CDR1 MNHEY, CDR2 SVGEGT. The CDR3 runs to 16 residues. CDR3 sequence reads: CASSQGQGPYNSPLHF. The sequenced part of the CDR3 DNA is TGTGCCAGCAGTCAAGGACAGGGCCCCTATAATTCACCC.

On this clone itself: Coverage ceases 3 residues before the CDR3 finishes, and the germline J gene fills in the end. The chain employs TRBV7-9 and TRBJ2-3, with TRBD2 matching 8 bases. CDR3 length equals 12 residues. Germline CDR1 is SEHNR and CDR2 is FQNEAQ (reference sequence). The CDR3 loop is CASSGGLETQYF. The covered CDR3 bases are TGTGCCAGCTCCGGGGGACTAGAGACG.

Points on this clone: The observed sequence ends 3 residues before the CDR3 terminus, with the missing tail filled in from the germline J gene. V is TRBV2 and J is TRBJ2-2, with 8 bases lining up with TRBD2. The germline gives CDR1 SNHLY, CDR2 FYNNEI. The V gene end was trimmed by 4 bases and the J gene end by 3 bases; junction bases not matched to a gene: 4. The length of the CDR3 is 15 residues. The part of the CDR3 DNA that was read is TGTGCCAGCAGTGTCACTAGCGGAGACACCGGGGAG. This gives the protein CASSVTSGDTGE. The CDR3 as a whole reads CASSVTSGDTGELFF.

Concerning this clone: With the read ending 3 residues before the CDR3 end, the germline J gene is used to fill in that end. This sequence joins TRBV18 and TRBJ2-6; TRBD1 matches at 8 bases. Germline trimming cut 3 bases from V and 0 bases from J; bases unmatched to any gene: 4. Looked up from germline, CDR1 is KGHSH and CDR2 is LQKENI. The CDR3 is 17 residues long. CDR3 sequence: CASSPGQVSSGANVLTF. The CDR3 bases that were read are TGTGCCAGCTCACCGGGACAGGTGTCCTCTGGGGCCAACGTC. Full variable domain (rest looked up from reference TRBV18 and TRBJ2-6): NAGVMQNPRHLVRRRGQEARLRCSPMKGHSHVYWYRQLPEEGLKFMVYLQKENIIDESGMPKERFSAEFPKEGPSILRIQQVVRGDSAAYFCASSPGQVSSGANVLTFGAGSRLTVL.

This clone registers medium-sized by frequency. The observed sequence ends 3 residues before the CDR3 terminus, with the missing tail filled in from the germline J gene. The genes are TRBV18 and TRBJ2-3; weak D call: TRBD2 (5 bases). V lost 0 bases and J 2 bases, leaving 21 bases between the germline ends. The length of the CDR3 is 19 residues. CDR1 is KGHSH, CDR2 LQKENI, per germline. The CDR3: CASSPPVTRAIPYTDTQYF. The covered CDR3 bases are TGTGCCAGCTCACCACCAGTCACGAGGGCCATTCCATACACAGATACG.

For this clone: The missing CDR3 end, 3 residues past where the read stops, is filled in from the germline J gene. The chain carries TRBV20-1 and TRBJ1-1; a possible D gene is TRBD1 (5 bases). V lost 6 bases and J lost 4, with 18 bases in between. CDR1 DFQATT and CDR2 SNEGSKA come from the germline V gene (reference sequence). The CDR3 consists of 14 residues. The CDR3 is CSAPIRGASTEAFF. The part of the CDR3 DNA that was read is TGCAGTGCACCGATACGAGGGGCGAGCACTGAA.

A word on this clone: The read stops 3 residues short of the end of the CDR3; the missing end is completed from the germline J gene. The chain combines TRBV7-9 with TRBJ2-7, with D unresolved. V lost 1 base and J 2 bases, leaving 9 bases between the germline ends. The CDR3 runs to 14 residues. Germline V CDR1 and CDR2: SEHNR, FQNEAQ (reference sequence). This chain's CDR3 is CASSLVGQTYEQYF. CDR3 bases read: TGTGCCAGCAGCTTAGTTGGGCAGACCTACGAG.

A note on this clone: The read ends 3 residues before the CDR3 terminus; that terminus is restored from the germline J gene. The genes are TRBV5-4 and TRBJ1-1; the match to TRBD1 covers 8 bases. V shed 4 bases and J 6 bases; nucleotides not matched to a gene: 5. Germline CDR1 is SGHNT and CDR2 is YYREEE (reference sequence). This CDR3 spans 13 amino acids. The sequenced part of the CDR3 DNA is TGTGCCAGCAGCCCAGGGGGCTTACCTGAA. This encodes CASSPGGLPE. The whole CDR3 sequence is CASSPGGLPEAFF.